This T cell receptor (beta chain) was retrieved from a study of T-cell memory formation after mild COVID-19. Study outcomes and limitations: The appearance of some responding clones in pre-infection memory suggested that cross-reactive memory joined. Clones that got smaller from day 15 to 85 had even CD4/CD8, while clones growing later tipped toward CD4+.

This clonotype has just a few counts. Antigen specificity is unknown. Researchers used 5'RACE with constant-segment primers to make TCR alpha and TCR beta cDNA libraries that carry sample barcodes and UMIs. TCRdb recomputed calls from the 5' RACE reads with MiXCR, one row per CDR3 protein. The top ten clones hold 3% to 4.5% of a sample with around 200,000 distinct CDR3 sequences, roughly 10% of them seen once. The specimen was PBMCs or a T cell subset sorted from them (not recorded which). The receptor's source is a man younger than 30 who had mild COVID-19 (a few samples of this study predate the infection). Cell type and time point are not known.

The CDR3 DNA reads as TGCAGTGCTATCTCACCCGGGACAGGGCAAGAGACCCAGTACTTC. Translation: CSAISPGTGQETQYF. V and J are TRBV20-1 and TRBJ2-5, with 9 bases fitting TRBD1. The CDR3 spans 15 residues. V lost 4 bases to trimming and J lost 2 bases; unmatched junction nucleotides: 8. Germline V gene sequence: CDR1 DFQATT, CDR2 SNEGSKA (reference sequence).